Sequencing of this T cell receptor (beta chain) was carried out in a study of CD4 T cells in relation to SARS-CoV-2 and coronaviruses. V gave up 7 bases and J gave up 4 bases; unmatched junction bases: 3. CDR1 is KGHDR, CDR2 SFDVKD, per germline. The CDR3 length is 14 residues. The table came from immunoSEQ multiplex PCR; TCRdb's copy has only in-frame clones and leaves some out. The data contain tens of thousands of clones, about 80% of them singletons. Worth noting for this clone: What it binds is not known.

J is TRBJ2-2 and V is TRBV24-1; 9 bases line up with TRBD1. The receptor comes from an adult with COVID-19. The sequenced material came from naive CD4+ T cells from PBMCs, cultured in vitro. Specified subset: naive CD4+ T cells isolated by negative enrichment. The CDR3 reads CATRGQGGTGELFF. Here the CDR3 DNA reads TGTGCCACCAGGGGACAGGGTGGCACCGGGGAGCTGTTTTTT.